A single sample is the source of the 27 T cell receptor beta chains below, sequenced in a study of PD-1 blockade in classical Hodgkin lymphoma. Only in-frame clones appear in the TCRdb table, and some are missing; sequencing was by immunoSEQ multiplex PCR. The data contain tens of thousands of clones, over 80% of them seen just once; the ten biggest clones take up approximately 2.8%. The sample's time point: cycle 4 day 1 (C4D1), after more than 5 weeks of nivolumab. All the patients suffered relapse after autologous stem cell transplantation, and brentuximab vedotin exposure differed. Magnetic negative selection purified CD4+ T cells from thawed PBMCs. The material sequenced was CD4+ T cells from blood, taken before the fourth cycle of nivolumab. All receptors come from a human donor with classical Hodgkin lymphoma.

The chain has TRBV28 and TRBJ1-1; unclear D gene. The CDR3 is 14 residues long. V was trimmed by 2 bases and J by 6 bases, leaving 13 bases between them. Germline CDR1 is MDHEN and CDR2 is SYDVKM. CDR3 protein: CASSLASGRAEAFF. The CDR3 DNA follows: TGTGCCAGCAGTTTAGCATCCGGTAGGGCTGAAGCTTTCTTT.

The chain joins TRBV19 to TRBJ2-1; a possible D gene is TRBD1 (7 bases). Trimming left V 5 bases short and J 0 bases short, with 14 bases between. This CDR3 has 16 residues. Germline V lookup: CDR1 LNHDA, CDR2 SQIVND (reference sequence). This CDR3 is CASSAGQWTSYNEQFF. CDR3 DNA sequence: TGTGCCAGTAGTGCGGGACAGTGGACCTCCTACAATGAGCAGTTCTTC. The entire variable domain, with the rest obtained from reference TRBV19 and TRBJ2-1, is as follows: DGGITQSPKYLFRKEGQNVTLSCEQNLNHDAMYWYRQDPGQGLRLIYYSQIVNDFQKGDIAEGYSVSREKKESFPLTVTSAQKNPTAFYLCASSAGQWTSYNEQFFGPGTRLTVL.

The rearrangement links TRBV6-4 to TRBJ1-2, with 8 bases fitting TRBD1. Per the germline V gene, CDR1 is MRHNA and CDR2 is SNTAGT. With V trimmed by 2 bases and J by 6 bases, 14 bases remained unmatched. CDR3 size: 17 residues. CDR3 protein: CASSDVAGGFGMDGYTF. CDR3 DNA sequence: TGTGCCAGCAGTGACGTGGCAGGGGGCTTCGGTATGGATGGCTACACCTTC.

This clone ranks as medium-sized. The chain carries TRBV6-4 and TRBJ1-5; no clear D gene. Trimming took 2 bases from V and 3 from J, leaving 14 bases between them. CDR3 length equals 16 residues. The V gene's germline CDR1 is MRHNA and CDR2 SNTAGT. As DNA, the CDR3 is TGTGCCAGCAGTGACGAATCTGGACGGAACAATCAGCCCCAGCATTTT. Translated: CASSDESGRNNQPQHF.

In DNA, the CDR3 is TGTGCCAGCTCAGGGGCCTACGAGCAGTACTTC. Translated: CASSGAYEQYF. The rearrangement links TRBV18 to TRBJ2-7, with D unresolved. CDR3 size: 11 residues. V was trimmed by 5 bases and J by 2 bases, leaving 4 bases between them. Germline V gene data show CDR1 as KGHSH and CDR2 as LQKENI. Together with reference TRBV18 and TRBJ2-7, the CDR3 gives the full variable domain: NAGVMQNPRHLVRRRGQEARLRCSPMKGHSHVYWYRQLPEEGLKFMVYLQKENIIDESGMPKERFSAEFPKEGPSILRIQQVVRGDSAAYFCASSGAYEQYFGPGTRLTVT.

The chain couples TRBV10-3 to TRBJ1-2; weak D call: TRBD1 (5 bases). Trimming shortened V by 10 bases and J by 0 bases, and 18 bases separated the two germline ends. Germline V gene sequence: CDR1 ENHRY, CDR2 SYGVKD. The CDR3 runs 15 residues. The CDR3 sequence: CASVPGLTANYGYTF. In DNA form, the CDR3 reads TGTGCCAGCGTTCCCGGACTGACAGCTAACTATGGCTACACCTTC.

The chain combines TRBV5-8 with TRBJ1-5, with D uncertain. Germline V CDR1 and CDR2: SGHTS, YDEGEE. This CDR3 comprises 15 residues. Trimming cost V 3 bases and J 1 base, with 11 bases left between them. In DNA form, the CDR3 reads TGTGCCAGCAGCTCGACACTGATAAGCAATCAGCCCCAGCATTTT. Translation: CASSSTLISNQPQHF.

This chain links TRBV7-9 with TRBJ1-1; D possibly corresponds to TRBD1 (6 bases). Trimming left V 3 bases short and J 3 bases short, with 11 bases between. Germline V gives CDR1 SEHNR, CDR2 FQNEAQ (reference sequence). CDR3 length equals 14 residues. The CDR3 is CASSFAGEDTEAFF. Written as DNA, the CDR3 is TGTGCCAGCAGCTTTGCAGGGGAGGACACTGAAGCTTTCTTT.

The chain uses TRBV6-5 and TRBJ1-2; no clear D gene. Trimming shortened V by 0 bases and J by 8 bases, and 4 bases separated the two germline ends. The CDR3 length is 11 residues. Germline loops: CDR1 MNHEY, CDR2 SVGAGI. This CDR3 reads CASSYSRGYTF. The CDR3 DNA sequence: TGTGCCAGCAGTTACTCGAGGGGCTACACCTTC.

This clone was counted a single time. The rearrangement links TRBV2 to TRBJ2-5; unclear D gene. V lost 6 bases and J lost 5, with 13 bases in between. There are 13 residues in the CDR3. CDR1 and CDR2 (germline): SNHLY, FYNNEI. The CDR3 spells CASSYFLGETQYF. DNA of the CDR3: TGTGCCAGCAGCTACTTCCTCGGGGAGACCCAGTACTTC.

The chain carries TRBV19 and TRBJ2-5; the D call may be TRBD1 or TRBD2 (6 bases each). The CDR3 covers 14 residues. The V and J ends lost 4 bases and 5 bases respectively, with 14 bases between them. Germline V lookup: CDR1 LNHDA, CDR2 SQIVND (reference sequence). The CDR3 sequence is CASSRPGAGETQYF. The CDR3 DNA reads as TGTGCCAGTAGTAGACCAGGGGCGGGGGAGACCCAGTACTTC.

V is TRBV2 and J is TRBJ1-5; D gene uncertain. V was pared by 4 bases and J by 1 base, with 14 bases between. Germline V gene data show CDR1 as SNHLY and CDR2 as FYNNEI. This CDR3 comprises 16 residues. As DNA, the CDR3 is TGTGCCAGCAGTGCGGTCGGGGTTCTGAGCAATCAGCCCCAGCATTTT. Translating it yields CASSAVGVLSNQPQHF.

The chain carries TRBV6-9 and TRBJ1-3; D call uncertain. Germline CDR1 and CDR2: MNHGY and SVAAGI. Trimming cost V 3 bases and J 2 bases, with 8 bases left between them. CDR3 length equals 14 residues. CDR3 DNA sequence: TGTGCCAGCAGTTACGAAGGTGCTGGAAACACCATATATTTT. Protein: CASSYEGAGNTIYF.

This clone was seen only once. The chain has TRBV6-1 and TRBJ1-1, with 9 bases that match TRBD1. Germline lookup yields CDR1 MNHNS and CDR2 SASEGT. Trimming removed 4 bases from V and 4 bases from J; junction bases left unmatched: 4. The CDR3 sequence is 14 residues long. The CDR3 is CASSVGQGSTEAFF. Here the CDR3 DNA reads TGTGCCAGCAGTGTCGGACAGGGGAGCACTGAAGCTTTCTTT.

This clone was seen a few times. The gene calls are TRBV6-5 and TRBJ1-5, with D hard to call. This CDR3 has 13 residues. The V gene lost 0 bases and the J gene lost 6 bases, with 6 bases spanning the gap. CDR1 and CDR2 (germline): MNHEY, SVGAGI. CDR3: CASSYSIAQPQHF. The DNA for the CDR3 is TGTGCCAGCAGTTACTCGATTGCTCAGCCCCAGCATTTT.

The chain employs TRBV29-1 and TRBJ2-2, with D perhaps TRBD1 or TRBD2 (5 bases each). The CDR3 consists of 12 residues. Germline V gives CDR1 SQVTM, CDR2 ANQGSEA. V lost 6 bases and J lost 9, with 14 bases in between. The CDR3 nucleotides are TGCAGCGTCCTTGGACCGGGACGGGAGCTGTTTTTT. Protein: CSVLGPGRELFF.

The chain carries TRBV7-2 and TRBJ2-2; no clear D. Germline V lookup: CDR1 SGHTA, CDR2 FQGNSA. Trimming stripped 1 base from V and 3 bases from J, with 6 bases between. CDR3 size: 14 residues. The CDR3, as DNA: TGTGCCAGCAGCTTAGACAGTTACACCGGGGAGCTGTTTTTT. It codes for CASSLDSYTGELFF. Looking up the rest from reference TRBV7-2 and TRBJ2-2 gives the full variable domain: GAGVSQSPSNKVTEKGKDVELRCDPISGHTALYWYRQSLGQGLEFLIYFQGNSAPDKSGLPSDRFSAERTGGSVSTLTIQRTQQEDSAVYLCASSLDSYTGELFFGEGSRLTVL.

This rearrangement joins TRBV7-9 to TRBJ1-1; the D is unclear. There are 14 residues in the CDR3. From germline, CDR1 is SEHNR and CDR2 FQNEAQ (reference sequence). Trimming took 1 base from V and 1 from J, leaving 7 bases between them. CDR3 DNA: TGTGCCAGCAGCTTAGATCTAGAGAACACTGAAGCTTTCTTT. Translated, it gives CASSLDLENTEAFF.

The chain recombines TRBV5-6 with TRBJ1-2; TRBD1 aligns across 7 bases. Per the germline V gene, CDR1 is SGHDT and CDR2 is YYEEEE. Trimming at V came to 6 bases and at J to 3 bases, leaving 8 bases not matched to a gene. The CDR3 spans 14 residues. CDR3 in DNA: TGTGCCAGCACCTCTAGTGGGACAGACTATGGCTACACCTTC. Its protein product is CASTSSGTDYGYTF.

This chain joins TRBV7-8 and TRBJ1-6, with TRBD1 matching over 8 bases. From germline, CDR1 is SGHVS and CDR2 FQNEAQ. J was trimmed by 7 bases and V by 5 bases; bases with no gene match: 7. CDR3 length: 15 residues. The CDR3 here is CASSTDRGSNSPLHF. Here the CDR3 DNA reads TGTGCCAGCAGCACAGACAGGGGTTCCAATTCACCCCTCCACTTT.

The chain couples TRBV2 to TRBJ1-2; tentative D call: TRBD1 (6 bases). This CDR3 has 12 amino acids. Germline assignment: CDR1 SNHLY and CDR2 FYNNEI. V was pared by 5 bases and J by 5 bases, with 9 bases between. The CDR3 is CASSLQGYGYTF. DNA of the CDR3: TGTGCCAGCAGTCTACAGGGTTATGGCTACACCTTC.

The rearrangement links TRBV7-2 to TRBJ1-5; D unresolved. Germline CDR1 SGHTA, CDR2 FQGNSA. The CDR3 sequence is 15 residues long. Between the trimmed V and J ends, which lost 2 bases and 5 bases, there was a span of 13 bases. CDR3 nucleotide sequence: TGTGCCAGCAGCTTACGCGGTCAGATCCATCAGCCCCAGCATTTT. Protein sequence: CASSLRGQIHQPQHF.

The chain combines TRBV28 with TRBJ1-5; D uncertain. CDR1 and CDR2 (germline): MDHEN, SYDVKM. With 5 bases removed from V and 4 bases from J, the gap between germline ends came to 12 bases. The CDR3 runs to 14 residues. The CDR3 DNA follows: TGTGCCAGCAGTCCTGAATGGGGTAATCAGCCCCAGCATTTT. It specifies CASSPEWGNQPQHF.

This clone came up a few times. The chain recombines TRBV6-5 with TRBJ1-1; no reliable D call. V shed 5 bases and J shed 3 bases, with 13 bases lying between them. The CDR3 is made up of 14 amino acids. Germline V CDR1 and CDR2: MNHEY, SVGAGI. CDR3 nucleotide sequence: TGTGCCAGCAGTCCCCGGTCCCGCGACACTGAAGCTTTCTTT. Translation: CASSPRSRDTEAFF.

CDR3 sequence (DNA): TGTGCCAGCAGCGTAGGCCAGGGCCAGGAAAAACTGTTTTTT. Its protein product is CASSVGQGQEKLFF. The chain uses TRBV9 and TRBJ1-4; D may be TRBD1 (5 bases). This CDR3 has 14 residues. Between the trimmed V and J ends, which lost 0 bases and 8 bases, there was a span of 11 bases. Germline V gives CDR1 SGDLS, CDR2 YYNGEE.

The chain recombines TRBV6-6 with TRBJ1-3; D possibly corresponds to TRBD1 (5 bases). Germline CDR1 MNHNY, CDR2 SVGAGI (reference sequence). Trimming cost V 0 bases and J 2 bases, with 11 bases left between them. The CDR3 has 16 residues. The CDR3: CASSYSSGNTGNTIYF. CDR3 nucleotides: TGTGCCAGCAGTTACTCGTCAGGGAATACTGGAAACACCATATATTTT.

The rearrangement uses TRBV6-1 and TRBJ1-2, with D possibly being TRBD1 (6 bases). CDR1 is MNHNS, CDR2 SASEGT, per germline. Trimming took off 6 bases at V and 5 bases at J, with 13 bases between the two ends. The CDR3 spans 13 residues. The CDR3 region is CASRRPGAYGYTF. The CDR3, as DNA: TGTGCCAGCAGACGCCCGGGGGCATATGGCTACACCTTC.